These 19 T cell receptor beta chains share one sample of origin, sequenced in a study of blood T cell repertoires in COVID-19. The method was immunoSEQ multiplex PCR; TCRdb's version includes in-frame clones alone and lacks a portion of them. The data contain roughly 260,000 clones, 87% of them singletons. Material for sequencing was peripheral blood. Every receptor here comes from a woman aged 50 to 60 who had recovered from COVID-19.

The V gene is TRBV10-3, the J gene TRBJ1-2; D is unresolved. V shed 2 bases and J shed 1 base, with 5 bases lying between them. This CDR3 spans 13 amino acids. Germline lookup yields CDR1 ENHRY and CDR2 SYGVKD. The CDR3 sequence is CAISEGHNYGYTF. The DNA of the CDR3 is TGTGCCATCAGTGAGGGCCATAACTATGGCTACACCTTC.

The V and J genes are TRBV19 and TRBJ1-6, with 7 positions matching TRBD1. Looked up from germline, CDR1 is LNHDA and CDR2 is SQIVND (reference sequence). CDR3 length equals 15 residues. V lost 3 bases, J lost 4 bases, and 3 bases stayed unmatched. The CDR3 sequence: CASSIGGQYNSPLHF. The CDR3 DNA is TGTGCCAGTAGTATCGGGGGACAGTATAATTCACCCCTCCACTTT.

This sequence joins TRBV5-4 and TRBJ1-3; 8 nucleotides match TRBD1. The CDR3 spans 15 residues. Germline trimming cut 3 bases from V and 1 base from J; bases unmatched to any gene: 3. Looked up from germline, CDR1 is SGHNT and CDR2 is YYREEE (reference sequence). The CDR3 sequence is CASSSRQGSGNTIYF. The DNA for the CDR3 is TGTGCCAGCAGCTCTCGACAGGGGTCTGGAAACACCATATATTTT.

The gene calls are TRBV29-1 and TRBJ1-2, with D uncertain. This CDR3 has 13 residues. Between the trimmed V and J ends, which lost 7 bases and 0 bases, there was a span of 12 bases. Looked up from germline, CDR1 is SQVTM and CDR2 is ANQGSEA. CDR3 amino acids: CSAAPSTNYGYTF. DNA for the CDR3: TGCAGCGCGGCGCCCAGTACTAACTATGGCTACACCTTC.

This clone has just one count. This rearrangement joins TRBV29-1 to TRBJ2-1; TRBD2 matches at 9 bases. Trimming at V came to 1 base and at J to 0 bases, leaving 10 bases not matched to a gene. The length of the CDR3 is 18 residues. Germline loops: CDR1 SQVTM, CDR2 ANQGSEA. The CDR3 nucleotides read TGCAGCGTTGAAGGTGAGGGTAGCGGGGGATTCTCCTACAATGAGCAGTTCTTC. Translating gives CSVEGEGSGGFSYNEQFF.

Note on this clone: Other nucleotide sequences in the sample specify the same CDR3. V is TRBV29-1 and J is TRBJ2-7; TRBD2 matches 9 bases. The germline CDR1 and CDR2 sequences are SQVTM and ANQGSEA. The CDR3 is 14 amino acids. Losses at the gene ends were 4 bases for V and 0 bases for J; bases not matched to a gene: 4. DNA of the CDR3: TGCAGCGTTGGAGCGGGAGGAAGCTCCTACGAGCAGTACTTC. It yields the protein CSVGAGGSSYEQYF.

The V and J genes are TRBV7-2 and TRBJ1-4, with 8 positions matching TRBD1. Germline CDR1 is SGHTA and CDR2 is FQGNSA. J was trimmed by 4 bases and V by 8 bases; bases with no gene match: 9. The CDR3 sequence is 15 residues long. CDR3 nucleotide sequence: TGTGCCAGCTCCCGCGGACAGGGCCTTAATGAAAAACTGTTTTTT. This encodes CASSRGQGLNEKLFF.

This clone was seen only once. J is TRBJ2-1 and V is TRBV15; TRBD2 matches at 8 bases. Germline loops: CDR1 LNHNV, CDR2 YYDKDF (reference sequence). CDR3 size: 13 residues. V was pared by 4 bases and J by 6 bases, with 2 bases of the junction left unmatched. The DNA for the CDR3 is TGTGCCACCAGCAACGCGGGAGGCAATGAGCAGTTCTTC. Translating gives CATSNAGGNEQFF.

This clone is a singleton in its sample. In DNA form, the CDR3 reads TGTGCCAGCAGGGAGGGTAACTATGGCTACACCTTC. As protein: CASREGNYGYTF. This chain joins TRBV6-5 and TRBJ1-2; D is unclear. Germline CDR1 and CDR2: MNHEY and SVGAGI. The CDR3 spans 12 residues. V was trimmed by 6 bases and J by 1 base, leaving 6 bases between them.

In its sample, this clone was seen a few times. This chain links TRBV2 with TRBJ1-2; no firm D call. The CDR3 has 13 residues. Trimming shortened V by 6 bases and J by 4 bases, and 12 bases separated the two germline ends. Germline assignment: CDR1 SNHLY and CDR2 FYNNEI. The CDR3 reads CASRENAPYGYTF. CDR3 sequence (DNA): TGTGCCAGCAGGGAGAACGCCCCCTATGGCTACACCTTC.

The CDR3: CASSPASEDQPQHF. CDR3 DNA: TGTGCCAGCAGCCCGGCCTCGGAGGATCAGCCCCAGCATTTT. J is TRBJ1-5 and V is TRBV4-2; D is unresolved. The length of the CDR3 is 14 residues. V gave up 4 bases and J gave up 5 bases, with 12 bases separating them. Looked up from germline, CDR1 is LGHNA and CDR2 is YNFKEQ.

The CDR3 is CASSGQGNYGYTF. The DNA for the CDR3 is TGTGCCAGCAGCGGCCAGGGTAACTATGGCTACACCTTC. The V and J genes are TRBV13 and TRBJ1-2; a possible D gene is TRBD1 (5 bases). The CDR3 loop spans 13 amino acids. Germline V gives CDR1 PRHDT, CDR2 FYEKMQ (reference sequence). Trimming pared 5 bases from V and 1 base from J, leaving 8 bases between.

The rearrangement links TRBV5-4 to TRBJ2-1, with 8 positions matching TRBD2. CDR1 is SGHNT, CDR2 YYREEE, per germline (reference sequence). CDR3 length equals 15 residues. J lost 11 bases, V lost 4 bases, and 14 bases had no gene match. The CDR3 region is CASSPNQRGTLKQFF. The CDR3 nucleotides are TGTGCCAGCAGCCCGAACCAGCGGGGGACCTTGAAGCAGTTCTTC.

The chain recombines TRBV28 with TRBJ1-1; 7 bases are a match to TRBD1. Germline CDR1 MDHEN, CDR2 SYDVKM. The ends lost 2 bases at V and 5 bases at J; junction bases unmatched: 14. The CDR3 is 17 amino acids. The CDR3 spells CASSLLTGLEGETEAFF. DNA for the CDR3: TGTGCCAGCAGTTTACTGACAGGGCTAGAAGGGGAGACTGAAGCTTTCTTT. Variable domain in full (rest from reference TRBV28 and TRBJ1-1): DVKVTQSSRYLVKRTGEKVFLECVQDMDHENMFWYRQDPGLGLRLIYFSYDVKMKEKGDIPEGYSVSREKKERFSLILESASTNQTSMYLCASSLLTGLEGETEAFFGQGTRLTVV.

The rearrangement links TRBV11-2 to TRBJ2-3; D remains unclear. CDR1 is SGHAT, CDR2 FQNNGV, per germline. The CDR3 has 15 residues. The V gene lost 1 base and the J gene lost 2 bases, with 10 bases spanning the gap. The CDR3 sequence is CASSLGLRHTDTQYF. CDR3 coding DNA: TGTGCCAGCAGCTTAGGTTTGCGGCACACAGATACGCAGTATTTT.

The gene calls are TRBV20-1 and TRBJ2-3, with 8 bases aligning to TRBD2. Losses at the gene ends were 3 bases for V and 5 bases for J; bases not matched to a gene: 7. The CDR3 loop spans 14 amino acids. In germline, CDR1 is DFQATT, CDR2 SNEGSKA (reference sequence). This CDR3 reads CSASFAGGGDTQYF. CDR3 sequence (DNA): TGCAGTGCTAGTTTTGCGGGAGGCGGAGATACGCAGTATTTT.

V gene TRBV7-2 combines with J gene TRBJ1-2; 12 nucleotides match TRBD1. J was trimmed by 6 bases and V by 6 bases; bases with no gene match: 8. CDR1 is SGHTA and CDR2 is FQGNSA in the germline V gene. There are 15 residues in the CDR3. The CDR3 DNA reads TGTGCCAGCAGTCTCCTGGGACAGGGGGCTCATGGCTACACCTTC. Encoded protein: CASSLLGQGAHGYTF. Combining the CDR3 with reference TRBV7-2 and TRBJ1-2 gives the whole variable domain GAGVSQSPSNKVTEKGKDVELRCDPISGHTALYWYRQSLGQGLEFLIYFQGNSAPDKSGLPSDRFSAERTGGSVSTLTIQRTQQEDSAVYLCASSLLGQGAHGYTFGSGTRLTVV.

This chain joins TRBV30 and TRBJ2-7, with TRBD2 identical over 13 bases. From germline, CDR1 is GTSNPN and CDR2 SVGIG (reference sequence). This CDR3 region has 16 residues. Trimming removed 0 bases from V and 0 bases from J; junction bases left unmatched: 2. In DNA, the CDR3 is TGTGCCTGGAGTGTAGGGACTAGCGGGGTCTCCTACGAGCAGTACTTC. This encodes CAWSVGTSGVSYEQYF.

The chain has TRBV19 and TRBJ1-2, with 8 nucleotides matching TRBD1. V trimming: 8 bases; J trimming: 7 bases; junction bases outside the gene matches: 6. In germline, CDR1 is LNHDA, CDR2 SQIVND (reference sequence). The CDR3 has 12 amino acids. In nucleotides, the CDR3 is TGTGCCAGTTACCAGGGGGCGAGTGGCTACACCTTC. Translating it yields CASYQGASGYTF.